Listed below are T cell receptor beta chains from one sample, sequenced in a study of blood T cell repertoires in COVID-19. TCRdb's table, derived via immunoSEQ multiplex PCR, lists solely in-frame clones and lacks some. The sample holds 160,000 or so clones; approximately 81% are singletons and the top ten take around 6%. Sequenced: PBMCs or T cells enriched from blood (not recorded which). The origin of the receptors is a woman aged 40 to 50 with acute COVID-19. The CDR3 runs from the conserved cysteine through the conserved F or W. A D gene is named only where the DNA matches it firmly. A clone size is listed for some rows: how often the clone was seen (once, few, many), or a class if it is expanded.

J,D,size,V,DNA,CDR3
TRBJ1-1,TRBD1,NA,TRBV7-9,TGTGCCAGCAGCTTAGGGGGACAGGCGAACACTGAAGCTTTCTTT,CASSLGGQANTEAFF
TRBJ2-5,TRBD2,NA,TRBV7-2,TGTGCCAGCAGCCCTAGGGGACTAAGCGGGCCACAAGAGACCCAGTACTTC,CASSPRGLSGPQETQYF
TRBJ1-1,NA,few,TRBV5-6,TGTGCCAGCAGCCCGCGAGGCAGTTCGCGGAACACTGAAGCTTTCTTT,CASSPRGSSRNTEAFF
TRBJ1-6,NA,NA,TRBV2,TGTGCCAGCAGTGAAGCGGGAGGGATCTATAATTCACCCCTCCACTTT,CASSEAGGIYNSPLHF
TRBJ1-1,TRBD1,NA,TRBV3-1/TRBV3-2,TGTGCCAGCAGCCCAAGAACTCAGGGGGCTGGAGCTTTCTTT,CASSPRTQGAGAFF
TRBJ1-1,NA,once,TRBV25-1,TGTGCCAGTCGGAGAAAGACTGAAGCTTTCTTT,CASRRKTEAFF
TRBJ2-1,TRBD2,NA,TRBV5-5,TGTGCCAGCAGCCCATGGACTAGCCTTCCCCTCAATGAGCAGTTCTTC,CASSPWTSLPLNEQFF
TRBJ2-7,TRBD2,once,TRBV3-1/TRBV3-2,TGTGCCAGCAGCTACGGACTAGCGGGAACCTACGAGCAGTACTTC,CASSYGLAGTYEQYF
TRBJ2-2,TRBD2,NA,TRBV5-1,TGCGCCAGCAGCTTGGAATGGGCGGGAGAGACCGGGGAGCTGTTTTTT,CASSLEWAGETGELFF
TRBJ2-5,TRBD2,NA,TRBV5-1,TGCGCCAGCAGCTCAGCGGGAGTTCAAGAGACCCAGTACTTC,CASSSAGVQETQYF
TRBJ1-5,NA,NA,TRBV6-5,TGTGCCACTCAACCTACAGGGAATCAGCCCCAGCATTTT,CATQPTGNQPQHF
TRBJ2-1,TRBD1,few,TRBV2,TGTGCCAGCAGTGAACCTCGGGGGACAGGGGACAATGAGCAGTTCTTC,CASSEPRGTGDNEQFF
TRBJ2-7,TRBD1,NA,TRBV27,TGTGCCAGCAGCCCGACAGGGAGCTACGAGCAGTACTTC,CASSPTGSYEQYF
TRBJ2-1,NA,NA,TRBV15,TGTGCCACCAGCAGAGACCCGCGGTGCTCCTACAATGAGCAGTTCTTC,CATSRDPRCSYNEQFF
TRBJ1-2,NA,NA,TRBV5-8,TGTGCCAGCAGTCAAACACCTTCTGCGGGCTATGGCTACACCTTC,CASSQTPSAGYGYTF
TRBJ2-7,TRBD1,NA,TRBV7-3,TGTGCCAGCAGCGATCCGGGACAGGGGAATGGAGAGCAGTACTTC,CASSDPGQGNGEQYF
TRBJ2-1,NA,NA,TRBV19,TGTGCCAGTAGTATAGATCTTTTAACGGTCGATGAGCAGTTCTTC,CASSIDLLTVDEQFF
TRBJ1-5,TRBD1,NA,TRBV19,TGTGCCAGTACTCTCCGGACAGGAACGTACAATCAGCCCCAGCATTTT,CASTLRTGTYNQPQHF
TRBJ1-2,TRBD1,NA,TRBV5-6,TGTGCCAGCAGCACCGGGACAGGGGGAAAGAGCTATGGCTACACCTTC,CASSTGTGGKSYGYTF
TRBJ1-2,TRBD1,NA,TRBV2,TGTGCCAGCAGTGAAGAAATCCTGACAGGGACGCGCTTC,CASSEEILTGTRF
TRBJ2-1,TRBD2,NA,TRBV6-5,TGTGCCAGCAGTTACCCTAGCGGGAGCTCCTACAATGAGCAGTTCTTC,CASSYPSGSSYNEQFF
TRBJ2-6,NA,NA,TRBV19,TGTGCCAGTAGTATAGGCGGGGCAGCGGACTATACGACTTCTGGGGCCAACGTCCTGACTTTC,CASSIGGAADYTTSGANVLTF